Listed below are T cell receptor beta chains from one sample, sequenced in a study of T cells in Graves' hyperthyroidism and ophthalmopathy. TCRdb re-called the multiplex PCR reads with MiXCR, one entry per CDR3 protein. The data hold approximately 480,000 distinct CDR3 sequences, with around 20% observed a single time. Source material: blood. The source is a man aged 18 to 35 with Graves' hyperthyroidism. Both conserved end residues are trimmed from each CDR3. The D gene is left open where the match is weak. Size tells how often a clone was seen (once, few, many) or the class of an expanded clone, and some rows leave it out.

TRBD1 few TRBJ2-3 TRBV7-6 ASSSLGTASTDTQY
TRBD1 few TRBJ2-7 TRBV13 ASSSAGTGIHEQY
- many TRBJ2-7 TRBV6-2/TRBV6-3 ASSPSGGTYEQY
TRBD1 - TRBJ2-7 TRBV20-1 SAPRTGTHEQY
- many TRBJ2-5 TRBV25-1 ASSEYSFRRETQY
- few TRBJ2-5 TRBV6-5 ASVVGRRPVQETQY
- many TRBJ1-5 TRBV16 ASSQAGYSNQPQH
TRBD2 few TRBJ2-2 TRBV5-1 ASKSGVNTGELF
TRBD1 many TRBJ1-5 TRBV28 ATQTGGNQPQH
TRBD2 - TRBJ2-6 TRBV20-1 SASPRWLAVPSGANVLT
- many TRBJ2-5 TRBV6-1 ASSGSGRGVRETQY
- - TRBJ1-2 TRBV19 ASSGDATNYGYT
- many TRBJ1-2 TRBV6-5 ASSYYPGSDYGYT
- many TRBJ1-1 TRBV11-2 ASSLEYADTEAF
- many TRBJ1-2 TRBV27 ASSPRALGDYGYT
TRBD2 - TRBJ2-7 TRBV6-2/TRBV6-3 ASRLSGRPDEQY
- many TRBJ1-1 TRBV2 ATQAGTMNTEAF
- many TRBJ1-1 TRBV30 ALEGDSGTEAF
- - TRBJ1-1 TRBV30 AGKAETNTEAF
- few TRBJ2-7 TRBV20-1 SARDIRGLSYEQY
- few TRBJ2-2 TRBV18 ASSPPNFTYTGELF
- many TRBJ2-7 TRBV5-1 ASSLGGGYEQY